Shown below are 32 T cell receptor beta chains from a single sample sequenced in a study of T cell responses to AZD1222 COVID-19 vaccine. Measured with immunoSEQ multiplex PCR; TCRdb has only the in-frame clones, and not every one. The sample carries some 190,000 clones, approximately 94% recorded once. The specimen was peripheral blood, collected 28 days after the second dose of the MenACWY control vaccine. Receptor source: an adult who received the MenACWY meningococcal vaccine as a control.

The chain recombines TRBV5-4 with TRBJ2-1; 8 bases are a match to TRBD2. The CDR3 length is 16 residues. Trimming at V came to 5 bases and at J to 7 bases, leaving 14 bases not matched to a gene. CDR1 and CDR2 from the germline V gene are SGHNT and YYREEE (reference sequence). The chain's CDR3 is CASSAEGREERNEQFF. The CDR3 DNA reads TGTGCCAGCAGTGCCGAGGGGCGGGAGGAAAGAAATGAGCAGTTCTTC.

The chain is built from TRBV6-4 and TRBJ2-1, with D possibly being TRBD1 (5 bases). The length of the CDR3 is 17 residues. CDR1 is MRHNA, CDR2 SNTAGT, per germline. With 6 bases removed from V and 12 bases from J, the gap between germline ends came to 30 bases. The CDR3 bases are TGTGCCAGCAGCCACGACCAATACAGGTATAGGGGCGCATGGCAGTTCTTC. This translates into CASSHDQYRYRGAWQFF.

This clone was seen more than once but under ten times. The V and J genes are TRBV12-3 or TRBV12-4 and TRBJ1-1; D call uncertain. The CDR3 runs 12 residues. V was shortened by 1 base and J by 11 bases, with 11 bases between the two germline ends. In DNA form, the CDR3 reads TGTGCCAGCAGTTTAGATGTAGGAGGGGCTTTCTTT. Amino acid sequence: CASSLDVGGAFF.

This chain joins TRBV5-6 and TRBJ1-2; D not resolved. CDR3 length: 14 residues. Between the trimmed V and J ends, which lost 5 bases and 6 bases, there was a span of 17 bases. The germline V gene has CDR1 SGHDT and CDR2 YYEEEE. The CDR3 sequence is CASRIDGLVNGYTF. CDR3 in DNA: TGTGCCAGCAGGATTGACGGGTTGGTTAATGGCTACACCTTC. Full variable domain (remainder filled in from reference TRBV5-6 and TRBJ1-2): DAGVTQSPTHLIKTRGQQVTLRCSPKSGHDTVSWYQQALGQGPQFIFQYYEEEERQRGNFPDRFSGHQFPNYSSELNVNALLLGDSALYLCASRIDGLVNGYTFGSGTRLTVV.

The J gene is TRBJ1-1, the V gene TRBV18, with D possibly matching TRBD1 (6 bases). From germline, CDR1 is KGHSH and CDR2 LQKENI. This CDR3 has 15 amino acids. Deletions cut 4 bases from V and 5 bases from J, with 17 bases between. CDR3 in DNA: TGTGCCAGCTCACTCGTCCGGGGGGCGGGAACTGAAGCTTTCTTT. It specifies CASSLVRGAGTEAFF. The variable domain in full, completed from reference TRBV18 and TRBJ1-1, reads NAGVMQNPRHLVRRRGQEARLRCSPMKGHSHVYWYRQLPEEGLKFMVYLQKENIIDESGMPKERFSAEFPKEGPSILRIQQVVRGDSAAYFCASSLVRGAGTEAFFGQGTRLTVV.

CDR3 sequence (DNA): TGTGCCAGCAGTTATTCGGGGATTCAGCCCCAGCATTTT. It yields the protein CASSYSGIQPQHF. The rearrangement joins TRBV6-2 or TRBV6-3 to TRBJ1-5; D is ambiguous. V was trimmed by 3 bases and J by 6 bases, leaving 9 bases between them. From germline, CDR1 is MNHEY and CDR2 SVGEGT. The CDR3 consists of 13 residues.

This chain links TRBV27 with TRBJ2-2, with a tentative D call TRBD2 (6 bases). This CDR3 contains 18 residues. Trimming shortened V by 4 bases and J by 3 bases, and 21 bases separated the two germline ends. Germline assignment: CDR1 MNHEY and CDR2 SMNVEV (reference sequence). The DNA for the CDR3 is TGTGCCAGCAGTTCTCCATCTAGTTCTTGGGGGGACACCGGGGAGCTGTTTTTT. Encoded protein: CASSSPSSSWGDTGELFF.

The chain combines TRBV3-1 (or the pseudogene TRBV3-2) with TRBJ1-6; D is possibly TRBD1 (6 bases). The CDR3 is made up of 14 amino acids. Germline values: CDR1 LGHDT, CDR2 YNNKEL (reference sequence). Trimming stripped 6 bases from V and 8 bases from J, with 14 bases between. CDR3 protein: CASSPRGKDSPLHF. CDR3 in DNA: TGTGCCAGCAGTCCCAGGGGTAAAGATTCACCCCTCCACTTT.

The V call is TRBV19, the J call TRBJ1-2, with 8 bases aligning to TRBD1. The ends lost 1 base at V and 5 bases at J; junction bases unmatched: 6. Germline assignment: CDR1 LNHDA and CDR2 SQIVND (reference sequence). This CDR3 is 15 amino acids long. The CDR3 spells CASSIGQGAWYGYTF. The CDR3 DNA sequence: TGTGCCAGTAGTATAGGGCAGGGGGCGTGGTATGGCTACACCTTC.

The chain joins TRBV15 to TRBJ1-5; D gene uncertain. The V end lost 0 bases, the J end lost 0 bases, and 9 bases lay between the germline ends. The CDR3 is 16 amino acids. Germline CDR1 LNHNV, CDR2 YYDKDF (reference sequence). The CDR3 nucleotides read TGTGCCACCAGCAGAGATCTAATATATAGCAATCAGCCCCAGCATTTT. Its protein product is CATSRDLIYSNQPQHF.

The V and J genes are TRBV5-1 and TRBJ1-5; tentatively, D is TRBD1 (5 bases). With 5 bases removed from V and 1 base from J, the gap between germline ends came to 7 bases. CDR1 and CDR2 from the germline V gene are SGHRS and YFSETQ. The CDR3 is made up of 13 amino acids. The chain's CDR3 is CASRGDSNQPQHF. The DNA of the CDR3 is TGCGCCAGCAGAGGGGACAGCAATCAGCCCCAGCATTTT.

J is TRBJ1-5 and V is TRBV5-3, with 7 bases that match TRBD1. TRBV5-3 is identified as an open reading frame with a role that is uncertain. This CDR3 has 17 amino acids. Losses at the gene ends were 3 bases for V and 4 bases for J; bases not matched to a gene: 13. The CDR3 DNA follows: TGTGCCAGAAGCTCCACGGACACCAGGGGGATAAATCAGCCCCAGCATTTT. Amino acids: CARSSTDTRGINQPQHF.

The rearrangement joins TRBV3-1 (or the pseudogene TRBV3-2) to TRBJ1-4; D is perhaps TRBD1 (6 bases). The V end was cut by 1 base, the J end by 8 bases, with 14 bases between. The germline CDR1 and CDR2 sequences are LGHDT and YNNKEL (reference sequence). CDR3 size: 15 residues. CDR3 nucleotide sequence: TGTGCCAGCAGCCAAGGAGGGGGGGCAGGGGAAAAACTGTTTTTT. This encodes CASSQGGGAGEKLFF.

The chain uses TRBV29-1 and TRBJ2-7; 12 bases match TRBD2. From germline, CDR1 is SQVTM and CDR2 ANQGSEA. With 1 base clipped from V and 2 bases from J, the junction kept 0 bases outside the gene matches. CDR3 length: 14 residues. CDR3 residues: CSVEGLAGAYEQYF. In DNA, the CDR3 is TGCAGCGTTGAAGGACTAGCGGGGGCCTACGAGCAGTACTTC.

This chain joins TRBV27 and TRBJ2-7, with D possibly being TRBD1 (6 bases). The germline V gene encodes CDR1 MNHEY and CDR2 SMNVEV (reference sequence). The V and J ends lost 4 bases and 6 bases respectively, with 10 bases between them. The CDR3 has 12 amino acids. The CDR3 nucleotides read TGTGCCAGCAGTTCCACAGGGTTCGAGCAGTACTTC. As protein: CASSSTGFEQYF.

The chain carries TRBV10-3 and TRBJ2-2; D perhaps matches TRBD1 (5 bases). CDR3 length equals 15 residues. Germline V lookup: CDR1 ENHRY, CDR2 SYGVKD. The V end lost 8 bases, the J end lost 1 base, and 14 bases lay between the germline ends. CDR3 loop: CAIGGRVQNTGELFF. The CDR3 region has the DNA TGTGCCATCGGCGGCAGGGTACAGAACACCGGGGAGCTGTTTTTT.

The rearrangement links TRBV7-2 to TRBJ2-1; D is unclear. Germline assignment: CDR1 SGHTA and CDR2 FQGNSA. Deletions cut 1 base from V and 6 bases from J, with 10 bases between. CDR3 length: 14 amino acids. CDR3 region: CASSLVSVSNEQFF. CDR3 DNA: TGTGCCAGCAGCTTAGTCTCAGTAAGCAATGAGCAGTTCTTC.

In this sample, this clone turned up a few times. The CDR3 loop is CASSLGQEGSYEQYF. In nucleotides, the CDR3 is TGTGCCAGCAGTCTGGGACAGGAAGGATCCTACGAGCAGTACTTC. This rearrangement joins TRBV2 to TRBJ2-7; TRBD1 agrees at 8 bases. CDR1 and CDR2 (germline): SNHLY, FYNNEI. J lost 1 base, V lost 5 bases, and 7 bases had no gene match. The CDR3 length is 15 residues.

The chain employs TRBV11-2 and TRBJ2-2; 11 bases fit TRBD2. The germline gives CDR1 SGHAT, CDR2 FQNNGV. Unmatched junction bases numbered 10, after V lost 3 bases and J lost 4 bases. The CDR3 extends over 18 amino acids. The CDR3, as DNA: TGTGCCAGCAGCTTGGCTACGGGACTAGCGGAGATCACCGGGGAGCTGTTTTTT. Its protein is CASSLATGLAEITGELFF.

This rearrangement joins TRBV7-9 to TRBJ2-7, with 9 bases aligning to TRBD1. V gave up 5 bases and J gave up 5 bases; unmatched junction bases: 10. From germline, CDR1 is SEHNR and CDR2 FQNEAQ (reference sequence). This CDR3 has 15 residues. The CDR3 DNA reads as TGTGCCAGCAGCCCCGATCTGGACAGGGGCGACGAGCAGTACTTC. Its protein product is CASSPDLDRGDEQYF.

Only one count was recorded for this clone. V gene TRBV5-4 combines with J gene TRBJ2-4; D possibly corresponds to TRBD2 (5 bases). The CDR3 is made up of 15 amino acids. Trimming took 3 bases from V and 3 from J, leaving 13 bases between them. Germline V gene lookup returns CDR1 SGHNT and CDR2 YYREEE (reference sequence). The CDR3 here is CASSSPSGNKNIQYF. CDR3 bases: TGTGCCAGCAGCTCCCCCTCCGGGAACAAAAACATTCAGTACTTC.

The V call is TRBV7-3, the J call TRBJ1-1; D gene ambiguous. The CDR3 contains 15 residues. The V gene lost 1 base and the J gene lost 4 bases, with 13 bases spanning the gap. Germline CDR1 reads SGHTA; CDR2 reads FQGTGA. CDR3 nucleotide sequence: TGTGCCAGCAGCTTAAGTCCGGGGATAGGCACTGAAGCTTTCTTT. It is translated as CASSLSPGIGTEAFF.

This chain joins TRBV6-5 and TRBJ1-1; D unresolved. V gave up 0 bases and J gave up 9 bases, with 17 bases separating them. The CDR3 extends over 15 amino acids. Germline V lookup: CDR1 MNHEY, CDR2 SVGAGI. CDR3 coding DNA: TGTGCCAGCAGTTACTCGCCGGACCTGCCCCTGAAAGCTTTCTTT. Encoded protein: CASSYSPDLPLKAFF.

V usage is TRBV29-1 and J usage is TRBJ1-1; 7 bases map to TRBD1. Trimming took 8 bases from V and 4 from J; bases not matched to a gene: 1. The germline V gene has CDR1 SQVTM and CDR2 ANQGSEA. The CDR3 covers 10 residues. This CDR3 is CSPGGTEAFF. CDR3 DNA sequence: TGCAGCCCAGGGGGCACTGAAGCTTTCTTT.

This chain links TRBV5-4 with TRBJ2-6; D is undetermined. V was cut by 0 bases and J by 0 bases, with 4 bases left in between. CDR3 length equals 15 residues. From germline, CDR1 is SGHNT and CDR2 YYREEE (reference sequence). The CDR3 protein is CASSLARSGANVLTF. CDR3 coding DNA: TGTGCCAGCAGCTTGGCGCGCTCTGGGGCCAACGTCCTGACTTTC.

The chain joins TRBV2 to TRBJ1-1, with D uncertain. The CDR3 runs 17 residues. Trimming removed 4 bases at V and 1 base at J, with 19 bases between. The V gene's germline CDR1 is SNHLY and CDR2 FYNNEI. In nucleotides, the CDR3 is TGTGCCAGCAGTGCTAGCGCCTCCGGGATTCGGAACACTGAAGCTTTCTTT. Amino acid sequence: CASSASASGIRNTEAFF.

The V gene is TRBV28, the J gene TRBJ2-7, with D maybe TRBD1 (6 bases). Looked up from germline, CDR1 is MDHEN and CDR2 is SYDVKM. The ends were cut back, 2 bases at V and 2 bases at J, with 16 bases in the middle. The CDR3 sequence is 16 residues long. Here the CDR3 reads CASSLETGYETYEQYF. CDR3 coding DNA: TGTGCCAGCAGTTTAGAAACAGGGTACGAGACCTACGAGCAGTACTTC. The entire variable domain, with the rest obtained from reference TRBV28 and TRBJ2-7, is as follows: DVKVTQSSRYLVKRTGEKVFLECVQDMDHENMFWYRQDPGLGLRLIYFSYDVKMKEKGDIPEGYSVSREKKERFSLILESASTNQTSMYLCASSLETGYETYEQYFGPGTRLTVT.

This sequence joins TRBV3-1 (or the pseudogene TRBV3-2) and TRBJ2-7, with D perhaps TRBD1 (6 bases). The germline V gene has CDR1 LGHDT and CDR2 YNNKEL (reference sequence). This CDR3 is 13 amino acids long. Deletions cut 4 bases from V and 3 bases from J, with 10 bases between. The CDR3 bases are TGTGCCAGCAGCCGGGACAATAGCTACGAGCAGTACTTC. As protein: CASSRDNSYEQYF.

This chain links TRBV24-1 with TRBJ1-4, with D unresolved. Germline V gives CDR1 KGHDR, CDR2 SFDVKD. This CDR3 contains 14 residues. Trimming took off 6 bases at V and 0 bases at J, with 7 bases between the two ends. CDR3 sequence: CATSNGATNEKLFF. CDR3 DNA: TGTGCCACCAGTAATGGAGCAACTAATGAAAAACTGTTTTTT.

As concerns this clone: Compared with germline, one end of the junction differs, possibly owing to a read error. The chain uses TRBV19 and TRBJ1-5; D unresolved. From germline, CDR1 is LNHDA and CDR2 SQIVND (reference sequence). The CDR3 length is 18 residues. The CDR3 protein is CASSLDFVLGNSNQPQHF. In nucleotides, the CDR3 is TGTGCCAGTAGTCTAGACTTTGTTTTGGGGAATAGCAATCAGCCCCAGCATTTT.

The chain has TRBV7-9 and TRBJ1-6, with D possibly TRBD1 on 5 matching bases. V was trimmed by 6 bases and J by 8 bases, leaving 14 bases between them. This CDR3 comprises 14 residues. Germline V lookup: CDR1 SEHNR, CDR2 FQNEAQ (reference sequence). In DNA form, the CDR3 reads TGTGCCAGCAGGAGGGACGCGAAGTATTCACCCCTCCACTTT. Translating gives CASRRDAKYSPLHF.

The V and J genes are TRBV7-9 and TRBJ2-5; D unresolved. Germline CDR1 reads SEHNR; CDR2 reads FQNEAQ (reference sequence). The CDR3 extends over 15 amino acids. The V end lost 2 bases, the J end lost 0 bases, and 10 bases lay between the germline ends. The CDR3 region is CASSLSATNQETQYF. The DNA for the CDR3 is TGTGCCAGCAGCTTATCGGCGACAAACCAAGAGACCCAGTACTTC.